This TCR beta chain was identified during a study of cytomegalovirus exposure and HLA in healthy donors. Study information: It was reported in a later analysis that the 95 to 150 validation repertoires used the same platform as the roughly 640 first-cohort repertoires. Study-level points and caveats: Cytomegalovirus status was reportedly diagnosed by the classifier with high specificity and sensitivity. In vitro data verified a few CMV-associated chains as specific for CMV antigens. Cytomegalovirus-associated status was assigned to some 160 TCR beta chains.

Comment on this clone: Its target is not known.

The CDR3 spans 15 residues. Trimming took 0 bases from V and 2 from J, leaving 11 bases between them. From germline, CDR1 is SGDLS and CDR2 YYNGEE. Repertoires were generated with immunoSEQ multiplex PCR, while TCRdb's copy carries only in-frame clones and drops some. In the table there are about 360,000 clones, 86% of which are singletons. The receptor was derived from a woman aged 18-29 years in good health and CMV-seronegative. The sample was PBMCs. The chain uses TRBV9 and TRBJ1-2; tentative D call: TRBD1 (6 bases). CDR3 DNA sequence: TGTGCCAGCAGCGTAGAACGGGACACCAACTATGGCTACACCTTC. It translates to CASSVERDTNYGYTF. The whole variable domain, remainder taken from reference TRBV9 and TRBJ1-2, is DSGVTQTPKHLITATGQRVTLRCSPRSGDLSVYWYQQSLDQGLQFLIQYYNGEERAKGNILERFSAQQFPDLHSELNLSSLELGDSALYFCASSVERDTNYGYTFGSGTRLTVV.